This T cell receptor beta chain was documented in a study of shared clonotypes between healthy human individuals. Sequencing was performed with immunoSEQ multiplex PCR; in TCRdb, only in-frame clones are kept and a portion is missing. This table has 1.5 million to 2.5 million clones, less than 95% appearing once. Only CD45RO-negative cells positively selected for CCR7 counted as naive CD8 cells, so terminally differentiated effector memory CD45RA+ cells were excluded. Trimming took 3 bases from V and 2 from J; bases not matched to a gene: 2. The CDR3 extends over 16 amino acids. The germline V gene has CDR1 SGHDT and CDR2 YYEEEE. Study conclusions and caveats: Shared clonotypes across all four donors exceeded non-shared ones in generation probability.

As for this clone: Its specificity is not known.

This chain uses TRBV5-6 with TRBJ2-3; 14 bases are shared with TRBD2. The sequenced sample consisted of naive CD8+ T cells sorted from blood. The source is a man younger than 35 in good health. Here the CDR3 reads CASSSGLAGVTDTQYF. CDR3 bases: TGTGCCAGCAGCTCGGGACTAGCGGGGGTCACAGATACGCAGTATTTT.